The 15 T cell receptor beta chains reported below all come from one sample, sequenced in a study of CD8 T cells in ankylosing spondylitis. TCRdb independently ran MiXCR on the 5' RACE reads; one entry per CDR3 protein. The sample contains approximately 88,000 distinct CDR3 sequences, about 9% of which appear only once. The sequenced sample consisted of blood, either unsorted or a sorted T cell fraction (not recorded which). Every receptor here comes from a male donor with ankylosing spondylitis or in good health (not recorded which).

V gene TRBV7-3 combines with J gene TRBJ2-3; D possibly corresponds to TRBD2 (6 bases). The germline V gene encodes CDR1 SGHTA and CDR2 FQGTGA. The CDR3 has 16 amino acids. V lost 1 base and J lost 2, with 13 bases in between. This chain's CDR3 is CASSLIGGEATDTQYF. CDR3 nucleotides: TGTGCCAGCAGCTTAATTGGCGGGGAAGCCACAGATACGCAGTATTTT.

This clonotype was counted at least ten times. V usage is TRBV20-1 and J usage is TRBJ2-4; D is unclear. The CDR3 spans 14 residues. From germline, CDR1 is DFQATT and CDR2 SNEGSKA (reference sequence). V was clipped by 0 bases and J by 8 bases, with 14 bases between them. The CDR3 is CSARDRPTADIQYF. The CDR3 DNA is TGCAGTGCTAGAGATAGGCCCACGGCGGACATTCAGTACTTC.

The rearrangement links TRBV24-1 to TRBJ2-5; maybe TRBD1 (6 bases). The V and J ends lost 7 bases and 2 bases respectively, with 19 bases between them. Germline V gene sequence: CDR1 KGHDR, CDR2 SFDVKD. The CDR3 is made up of 16 amino acids. CDR3 nucleotide sequence: TGTGCCACCAGGAAGCTCACCGGGACAACACAAGAGACCCAGTACTTC. It yields the protein CATRKLTGTTQETQYF.

This clonotype has ten or more counts. The gene calls are TRBV27 and TRBJ1-2; 9 bases line up with TRBD1. V trimming: 0 bases; J trimming: 6 bases; junction bases outside the gene matches: 11. The CDR3 spans 17 residues. Germline V gene data show CDR1 as MNHEY and CDR2 as SMNVEV (reference sequence). This chain's CDR3 is CASSLSGGTGIRNGYTF. The CDR3 bases are TGTGCCAGCAGTTTATCGGGGGGGACAGGGATCCGGAATGGCTACACCTTC.

This clonotype has ten or more counts. The gene calls are TRBV27 and TRBJ1-6; D uncertain. Germline V gives CDR1 MNHEY, CDR2 SMNVEV (reference sequence). V was trimmed by 8 bases and J by 4 bases, leaving 9 bases between them. The CDR3 has 13 residues. The CDR3 DNA reads as TGTGCCAGCTCGCCGGCTTATAATTCACCCCTCCACTTT. Translation: CASSPAYNSPLHF.

This clonotype was seen only a few times. Here the CDR3 reads CSVESAGSVVGEQFF. DNA of the CDR3: TGCAGCGTTGAATCGGCAGGGTCGGTCGTGGGTGAGCAGTTCTTC. The chain recombines TRBV29-1 with TRBJ2-1, with D possibly being TRBD1 (5 bases). The CDR3 spans 15 residues. Germline loops: CDR1 SQVTM, CDR2 ANQGSEA. Trimming took off 2 bases at V and 9 bases at J, with 20 bases between the two ends.

The genes are TRBV7-2 and TRBJ2-5; no clear D. The CDR3 has 13 amino acids. V was pared by 4 bases and J by 4 bases, with 10 bases between. In germline, CDR1 is SGHTA, CDR2 FQGNSA. CDR3 region: CASSYSRTETQYF. CDR3 DNA sequence: TGTGCCAGCAGCTACTCCAGGACAGAGACCCAGTACTTC.

The table lists this clonotype with a few counts. The chain joins TRBV20-1 to TRBJ2-7; D ambiguous. Germline assignment: CDR1 DFQATT and CDR2 SNEGSKA (reference sequence). V was pared by 0 bases and J by 2 bases, with 11 bases between. CDR3 length: 14 amino acids. DNA of the CDR3: TGCAGTGCTAGAGACCCTTCCAGCACCTACGAGCAGTACTTC. This gives the protein CSARDPSSTYEQYF.

This clonotype was found many times. This chain joins TRBV11-2 and TRBJ2-7, with unresolved D. CDR1 and CDR2 (germline): SGHAT, FQNNGV. The CDR3 consists of 13 residues. V was cut by 2 bases and J by 0 bases, with 5 bases left in between. The CDR3 loop is CASSLQRSYEQYF. Here the CDR3 DNA reads TGTGCCAGCAGCTTACAGCGCTCCTACGAGCAGTACTTC.

This rearrangement joins TRBV4-2 to TRBJ1-1; the D is unclear. This CDR3 has 17 residues. Germline CDR1 and CDR2: LGHNA and YNFKEQ. V was cut by 4 bases and J by 11 bases, with 29 bases left in between. Here the CDR3 reads CASSPPRERATGSAAFF. CDR3 nucleotides: TGTGCCAGCAGCCCCCCTAGGGAAAGGGCCACCGGGTCAGCGGCTTTCTTT.

The CDR3 protein is CASSLAQGESGYTF. The CDR3 DNA sequence: TGTGCCAGCAGCTTAGCCCAGGGGGAGTCTGGCTACACCTTC. This chain uses TRBV7-2 with TRBJ1-2; TRBD1 matches at 7 bases. The CDR3 has 14 residues. The V segment lost 0 bases and the J segment 7 bases; nucleotides outside the gene matches: 5. Germline assignment: CDR1 SGHTA and CDR2 FQGNSA.

The genes are TRBV18 and TRBJ1-1; D ambiguous. CDR1 and CDR2 from the germline V gene are KGHSH and LQKENI. The CDR3 loop spans 14 amino acids. Trimming took 0 bases from V and 1 from J, leaving 6 bases between them. CDR3 DNA sequence: TGTGCCAGCTCACCACCGGTTAAGAACACTGAAGCTTTCTTT. It is translated as CASSPPVKNTEAFF.

The sample holds many counts of this clonotype. The chain carries TRBV19 and TRBJ1-5; D not certain. Trimming stripped 5 bases from V and 4 bases from J, with 15 bases between. In germline, CDR1 is LNHDA, CDR2 SQIVND (reference sequence). The CDR3 loop spans 15 amino acids. DNA of the CDR3: TGTGCCAGTAGTGTATGGTCAGGAGGAAATCAGCCCCAGCATTTT. Its protein product is CASSVWSGGNQPQHF.

This clonotype showed up just a few times. The junction departs from the called germline gene at one end, perhaps through a read error. The chain recombines TRBV20-1 with TRBJ1-5; 9 bases fit TRBD1. Germline V gene data show CDR1 as DFQATT and CDR2 as SNEGSKA (reference sequence). This CDR3 is 15 amino acids long. In DNA form, the CDR3 reads TGCTGTGCTCCCTCCGGGACAGGGAACAATCAGCCCCAGCATTTT. It translates to CCAPSGTGNNQPQHF.

This clonotype occurred a few times. The chain couples TRBV3-1 to TRBJ2-4, with D possibly matching TRBD2 (7 bases). V was shortened by 0 bases and J by 8 bases, with 20 bases between the two germline ends. CDR3 length: 17 residues. The germline V gene has CDR1 LGHDT and CDR2 YNNKEL (reference sequence). The CDR3 is CASSQDLGGGTVYIQYF. The DNA of the CDR3 is TGTGCCAGCAGCCAAGATTTGGGCGGGGGCACCGTGTACATTCAGTACTTC.